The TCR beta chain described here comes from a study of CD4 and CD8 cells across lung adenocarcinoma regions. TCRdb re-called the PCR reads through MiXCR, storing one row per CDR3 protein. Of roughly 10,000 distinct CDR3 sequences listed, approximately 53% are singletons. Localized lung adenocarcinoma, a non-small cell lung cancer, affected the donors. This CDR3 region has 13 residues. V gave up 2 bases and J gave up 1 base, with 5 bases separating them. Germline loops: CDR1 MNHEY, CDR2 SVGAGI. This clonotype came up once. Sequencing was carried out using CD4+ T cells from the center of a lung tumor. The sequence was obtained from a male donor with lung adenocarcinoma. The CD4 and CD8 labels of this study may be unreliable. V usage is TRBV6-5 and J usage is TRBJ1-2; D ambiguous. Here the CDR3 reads CASSYLSNYGYTF. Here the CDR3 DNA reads TGTGCCAGCAGTTACCTCAGTAACTATGGCTACACCTTC.